The entry below gives a single TCR beta chain sequence along with its context. Its antigen is not known. Sequenced by immunoSEQ multiplex PCR; TCRdb stores in-frame clones only, minus some. The sample shows just over 70,000 clones, 86% of them seen only once. These data come from a study of T cells in localized non-small cell lung cancer. Study outcomes and limitations: Uninvolved neighboring lung showed the greatest T cell clonality, exceeding tumor. Median around 54 top-100 tumor clones were shared with paired adjacent lung.

The V and J ends lost 1 base and 4 bases respectively, with 7 bases between them. The CDR3 extends over 14 amino acids. Per the germline V gene, CDR1 is MGHRA and CDR2 is YSYEKL. This specimen was peripheral blood, taken before any cancer treatment. The receptor comes from a male donor at least 60 years old with stage III squamous cell lung carcinoma. The rearrangement uses TRBV4-1 and TRBJ2-2; maybe TRBD2 (5 bases). DNA of the CDR3: TGCGCCAGCAGCCAAGGGGCGGGCACCGGGGAGCTGTTTTTT. Translated: CASSQGAGTGELFF.